The 17 T cell receptor beta chains below all came from one sample that was sequenced in a study of metastatic and nonmetastatic thyroid tumors. Treatment of any kind had been given to no patient before thyroid surgery. TCRdb re-clonotyped the PCR reads via MiXCR. Among around 16,000 clones listed, about 25% were seen once. Sequencing was performed on adjacent normal tissue. Source of these receptors: a female donor with papillary thyroid cancer or a benign thyroid nodule (not recorded which). Some clones in this sample may be carry-over from other donors' samples.

Remarks on this clone: The junction departs from the called germline gene at one end, perhaps through a read error. V gene TRBV2 combines with J gene TRBJ1-2; D not certain. CDR1 SNHLY and CDR2 FYNNEI come from the germline V gene. This CDR3 spans 14 amino acids. In DNA, the CDR3 is TGTGCCAGCAGTGGCAAGGGAGCTAACAATGGCTACACCTTC. As protein: CASSGKGANNGYTF.

This clone has only a few counts. This sequence joins TRBV28 and TRBJ2-7; D is uncertain. The germline V gene encodes CDR1 MDHEN and CDR2 SYDVKM. Trimming pared 2 bases from V and 2 bases from J, leaving 13 bases between. The CDR3 consists of 15 residues. CDR3 in amino acids: CASSLGSRITYEQYF. As DNA, the CDR3 is TGTGCCAGCAGTTTAGGTTCGCGGATAACCTACGAGCAGTACTTC. The full variable domain, with the rest looked up from reference TRBV28 and TRBJ2-7, is DVKVTQSSRYLVKRTGEKVFLECVQDMDHENMFWYRQDPGLGLRLIYFSYDVKMKEKGDIPEGYSVSREKKERFSLILESASTNQTSMYLCASSLGSRITYEQYFGPGTRLTVT.

This clone was found a few times. V gene TRBV12-3 or TRBV12-4 combines with J gene TRBJ1-1; 8 bases fit TRBD1. This CDR3 spans 15 amino acids. The junction had 5 bases not matched to a gene; V was cut back by 5 bases and J by 0 bases. This CDR3 is CASSPTGALNTEAFF. CDR3 DNA sequence: TGTGCCAGCAGTCCGACAGGGGCACTGAACACTGAAGCTTTCTTT.

This chain joins TRBV6-2 or TRBV6-3 and TRBJ1-2; D gene uncertain. The V and J ends lost 7 bases and 4 bases respectively, with 13 bases between them. The CDR3 contains 13 residues. Germline V CDR1 and CDR2: MNHEY, SVGEGT. This CDR3 reads CASNSGLCYGYTF. The CDR3 bases are TGTGCCAGCAACTCCGGGTTGTGCTATGGCTACACCTTC.

This clone occurred a few times. The chain uses TRBV20-1 and TRBJ1-1; possible D gene TRBD1, 5 bases. V was pared by 2 bases and J by 7 bases, with 11 bases between. CDR3 size: 12 residues. The V gene's germline CDR1 is DFQATT and CDR2 SNEGSKA (reference sequence). CDR3 residues: CSARQGSSEAFF. The DNA for the CDR3 is TGCAGTGCTAGACAGGGAAGCAGTGAAGCTTTCTTT.

This clone occurred a few times. The CDR3 sequence is CATSDIRELFF. The CDR3 DNA reads TGTGCCACCAGTGATATAAGGGAGCTGTTTTTT. The gene calls are TRBV24-1 and TRBJ2-2; D remains ambiguous. CDR1 is KGHDR, CDR2 SFDVKD, per germline. Trimming pared 3 bases from V and 9 bases from J, leaving 4 bases between. The length of the CDR3 is 11 residues.

The chain joins TRBV20-1 to TRBJ1-2, with 10 nucleotides matching TRBD1. Trimming at V came to 1 base and at J to 4 bases, leaving 9 bases not matched to a gene. The CDR3 consists of 16 residues. In germline, CDR1 is DFQATT, CDR2 SNEGSKA (reference sequence). The CDR3 nucleotides are TGCAGTGCTAGAGGACAGGGGGCGGAGAATTTCTATGGCTACACCTTC. Protein sequence: CSARGQGAENFYGYTF.

The J gene is TRBJ2-2, the V gene TRBV19; no firm D call. The CDR3 runs 15 residues. Germline loops: CDR1 LNHDA, CDR2 SQIVND (reference sequence). Deletions cut 7 bases from V and 4 bases from J, with 16 bases between. The CDR3 DNA is TGTGCCAGTAAACTGGGCCGGCTACCCACCGGGGAGCTGTTTTTT. Translating it yields CASKLGRLPTGELFF.

This clone showed up just a few times. This chain joins TRBV30 and TRBJ1-1; TRBD1 might be the D (5 bases). CDR3 length equals 14 residues. The V end was cut by 5 bases, the J end by 1 base, with 14 bases between. From germline, CDR1 is GTSNPN and CDR2 SVGIG (reference sequence). The CDR3 bases are TGTGCCTGGCGTGGCCAGGGACGGAACACTGAAGCTTTCTTT. As protein: CAWRGQGRNTEAFF.

This chain's CDR3 is CSAIHRDRSYNEQFF. Here the CDR3 DNA reads TGCAGTGCTATACACCGGGACAGGTCTTACAATGAGCAGTTCTTC. The chain links TRBV20-1 to TRBJ2-1, with 8 bases identical to TRBD1. V was pared by 4 bases and J by 4 bases, with 9 bases of the junction left unmatched. Germline lookup yields CDR1 DFQATT and CDR2 SNEGSKA (reference sequence). The CDR3 runs 15 residues.

This clone was counted only a few times. The chain carries TRBV19 and TRBJ2-1, with no clear D. The CDR3 is made up of 14 amino acids. Trimming shortened V by 3 bases and J by 5 bases, and 11 bases separated the two germline ends. In germline, CDR1 is LNHDA, CDR2 SQIVND (reference sequence). In nucleotides, the CDR3 is TGTGCCAGTAGTATGATCCAGGTCGACAATGAGCAGTTCTTC. It translates to CASSMIQVDNEQFF. Full variable domain (remainder filled in from reference TRBV19 and TRBJ2-1): DGGITQSPKYLFRKEGQNVTLSCEQNLNHDAMYWYRQDPGQGLRLIYYSQIVNDFQKGDIAEGYSVSREKKESFPLTVTSAQKNPTAFYLCASSMIQVDNEQFFGPGTRLTVL.

This sequence joins TRBV27 and TRBJ1-4, with D hard to call. Germline V gives CDR1 MNHEY, CDR2 SMNVEV (reference sequence). The CDR3 runs to 13 residues. V lost 3 bases, J lost 2 bases, and 4 bases lay in between. CDR3 sequence: CASSFGTNEKLFF. The DNA of the CDR3 is TGTGCCAGCAGTTTCGGTACTAATGAAAAACTGTTTTTT.

The chain carries TRBV20-1 and TRBJ1-2; D gene unclear. V was pared by 0 bases and J by 7 bases, with 12 bases between. This CDR3 region has 13 residues. The germline V gene has CDR1 DFQATT and CDR2 SNEGSKA (reference sequence). CDR3 nucleotide sequence: TGCAGTGCTAGAGATTTTTTGGGTGCTGGCTACACCTTC. This sequence encodes CSARDFLGAGYTF.

The chain uses TRBV12-3 or TRBV12-4 and TRBJ2-2; TRBD2 might be the D (5 bases). CDR3 length equals 15 residues. Trimming took off 4 bases at V and 5 bases at J, with 14 bases between the two ends. The CDR3 DNA is TGTGCCAGCAGTTCCGAGGGAATGGGTACCGGGGAGCTGTTTTTT. This translates into CASSSEGMGTGELFF.

The chain links TRBV9 to TRBJ2-2, with D tentatively TRBD2 (5 bases). CDR1 and CDR2 (germline): SGDLS, YYNGEE. Trimming stripped 1 base from V and 4 bases from J, with 14 bases between. This CDR3 contains 16 residues. CDR3 in amino acids: CASSVNLADSTGELFF. The CDR3 DNA follows: TGTGCCAGCAGCGTAAACTTGGCGGACTCCACCGGGGAGCTGTTTTTT.

The CDR3 protein is CASTQPGTPYGYTF. The CDR3 nucleotides read TGTGCCAGCACTCAACCCGGGACGCCCTATGGCTACACCTTC. This chain uses TRBV6-2 or TRBV6-3 with TRBJ1-2; perhaps TRBD1 as D (5 bases). Germline CDR1 reads MNHEY; CDR2 reads SVGEGT. The CDR3 has 14 amino acids. V was trimmed by 7 bases and J by 4 bases, leaving 16 bases between them.

This clone was counted a few times. Relative to the germline gene, one junction end is altered; a read error may explain this. V gene TRBV2 combines with J gene TRBJ2-5, with D perhaps matching TRBD2 (5 bases). Germline V gene data show CDR1 as SNHLY and CDR2 as FYNNEI. This CDR3 is 10 amino acids long. Here the CDR3 DNA reads TGTGCCAGCAGTGTCGCAACTAGTACATTC. It yields the protein CASSVATSTF. Looking up the rest from reference TRBV2 and TRBJ2-5 gives the full variable domain: EPEVTQTPSHQVTQMGQEVILRCVPISNHLYFYWYRQILGQKVEFLVSFYNNEISEKSEIFDDQFSVERPDGSNFTLKIRSTKLEDSAMYFCASSVATSTFGPGTRLLVL.